The 17 T cell receptor beta chains below come from one sample, sequenced in a study of shared clonotypes between healthy human individuals. Libraries were prepared by immunoSEQ multiplex PCR; TCRdb keeps only in-frame clonotypes and omits some of them. The table records hundreds of thousands of clones, roughly 72% of them present only once. The source material was PBMCs. These receptors were taken from a middle-aged woman in good health. Some clones in this sample may be carry-over from other donors' samples.

A note on this clone: A read error may explain this, as a much larger clone is one base away. The chain has TRBV9 and TRBJ2-5; D is uncertain. Germline V gene sequence: CDR1 SGDLS, CDR2 YYNGEE. This CDR3 contains 10 residues. Trimming took 7 bases from V and 5 from J, leaving 6 bases between them. CDR3 DNA sequence: TGTGCCAGCGGCTGGGAGACCCAGTACTTC. Its translation is CASGWETQYF.

The chain is built from TRBV5-1 and TRBJ2-2, with D unclear. CDR3 length: 13 residues. The ends were cut back, 0 bases at V and 4 bases at J, with 4 bases in the middle. The V gene's germline CDR1 is SGHRS and CDR2 YFSETQ. Here the CDR3 DNA reads TGCGCCAGCAGCTTGGATGCCACCGGGGAGCTGTTTTTT. Translating gives CASSLDATGELFF. The full variable domain, rest sourced from reference TRBV5-1 and TRBJ2-2, is KAGVTQTPRYLIKTRGQQVTLSCSPISGHRSVSWYQQTPGQGLQFLFEYFSETQRNKGNFPGRFSGRQFSNSRSEMNVSTLELGDSALYLCASSLDATGELFFGEGSRLTVL.

V gene TRBV19 combines with J gene TRBJ2-1; no reliable D call. The CDR3 is 14 residues long. The V gene's germline CDR1 is LNHDA and CDR2 SQIVND (reference sequence). V dropped 3 bases and J dropped 6 bases, with 12 bases sitting between them. CDR3 bases: TGTGCCAGTAGTATGACCCCCATGGGCAATGAGCAGTTCTTC. Protein sequence: CASSMTPMGNEQFF.

The V gene is TRBV11-2, the J gene TRBJ2-2; TRBD1 might be the D (5 bases). Trimming pared 7 bases from V and 7 bases from J, leaving 13 bases between. CDR1 is SGHAT and CDR2 is FQNNGV in the germline V gene. The CDR3 sequence is 13 residues long. CDR3 region: CASTPIRVGELFF. The DNA for the CDR3 is TGTGCCAGCACCCCCATCAGGGTCGGGGAGCTGTTTTTT.

The chain links TRBV7-2 to TRBJ2-7, with TRBD2 identical over 10 bases. Germline loops: CDR1 SGHTA, CDR2 FQGNSA. This CDR3 region has 13 residues. The J segment lost 4 bases and the V segment lost 6 bases, leaving 3 bases of the junction unmatched. CDR3 nucleotides: TGTGCCAGCAGTTCTAGCGGGAGATACGAGCAGTACTTC. Its protein product is CASSSSGRYEQYF.

The chain links TRBV7-9 to TRBJ2-2; the match to TRBD1 covers 7 bases. The CDR3 has 15 amino acids. Trimming removed 3 bases from V and 2 bases from J; junction bases left unmatched: 3. Germline V CDR1 and CDR2: SEHNR, FQNEAQ (reference sequence). The CDR3, as DNA: TGTGCCAGCAGCTTGGCAGGGGGAAACACCGGGGAGCTGTTTTTT. This sequence encodes CASSLAGGNTGELFF.

This chain joins TRBV30 and TRBJ1-1, with 7 bases fitting TRBD1. J gave up 5 bases and V 2 bases, and 14 bases lay outside the gene matches. The CDR3 contains 16 residues. Per germline, CDR1 GTSNPN and CDR2 SVGIG (reference sequence). CDR3 DNA sequence: TGTGCCTGGAGTTTACAGGGGCGACAGGGAAGGACTGAAGCTTTCTTT. Translation: CAWSLQGRQGRTEAFF.

The chain employs TRBV6-6 and TRBJ1-2; D might be TRBD1 (5 bases). Per the germline V gene, CDR1 is MNHNY and CDR2 is SVGAGI (reference sequence). The CDR3 loop spans 13 amino acids. V was cut by 6 bases and J by 4 bases, with 12 bases left in between. The CDR3 region has the DNA TGTGCCAGCAGGGTAGACAGCTTCTATGGCTACACCTTC. Amino acid sequence: CASRVDSFYGYTF.

The chain uses TRBV5-5 and TRBJ2-5; D might be TRBD2 (5 bases). The V and J ends lost 2 bases and 1 base respectively, with 15 bases between them. The germline CDR1 and CDR2 sequences are SGHKS and YYEKEE (reference sequence). The CDR3 is made up of 16 amino acids. CDR3 in amino acids: CASSLDGSQAQETQYF. CDR3 nucleotide sequence: TGTGCCAGCAGCTTAGATGGGAGCCAGGCCCAAGAGACCCAGTACTTC.

The chain uses TRBV30 and TRBJ1-3, with D possibly being TRBD1 (5 bases). CDR1 GTSNPN and CDR2 SVGIG come from the germline V gene (reference sequence). The CDR3 extends over 14 amino acids. The V end was cut by 4 bases, the J end by 0 bases, with 10 bases between. The CDR3 protein is CAWNRGYSGNTIYF. The CDR3 DNA sequence: TGTGCCTGGAATCGGGGCTACTCTGGAAACACCATATATTTT.

This rearrangement joins TRBV28 to TRBJ2-4; TRBD2 might be the D (5 bases). CDR3 size: 17 residues. Trimming took off 5 bases at V and 0 bases at J, with 17 bases between the two ends. Per the germline V gene, CDR1 is MDHEN and CDR2 is SYDVKM. The CDR3: CASSLQRTVTAKNIQYF. CDR3 nucleotide sequence: TGTGCCAGCAGTCTGCAGCGGACCGTGACAGCCAAAAACATTCAGTACTTC.

CDR3 in DNA: TGTGCCAGCAGTTATAGGGCCACCGGGGAGCTGTTTTTT. It yields the protein CASSYRATGELFF. The chain recombines TRBV28 with TRBJ2-2, with D uncertain. CDR1 and CDR2 from the germline V gene are MDHEN and SYDVKM. This CDR3 is built from 13 residues. Trimming removed 4 bases from V and 4 bases from J, with 7 bases in between.

The V and J genes are TRBV23-1 and TRBJ2-7, with D perhaps being TRBD1 or TRBD2 (8 bases each). TRBV23-1 qualifies as an ORF whose function is uncertain. The CDR3 length is 19 residues. Between the trimmed V and J ends, which lost 5 bases and 5 bases, there was a span of 31 bases. The CDR3 region is CASSNDRGSLISGIDEQYF. The CDR3 DNA follows: TGCGCCAGCAGTAACGACAGGGGATCCCTAATTAGCGGGATCGACGAGCAGTACTTC.

Turning to this clone: The same CDR3 is also encoded by other DNA sequences in this sample. The rearrangement uses TRBV9 and TRBJ2-3, with TRBD2 matching 9 bases. The CDR3 has 15 residues. After removal of 0 bases from V and 3 bases from J, the junction contained 2 bases not matched to a gene. Per germline, CDR1 SGDLS and CDR2 YYNGEE. This chain's CDR3 is CASSVGLAGTDTQYF. DNA for the CDR3: TGTGCCAGCAGCGTAGGTCTAGCGGGGACAGATACGCAGTATTTT.

The chain joins TRBV5-4 to TRBJ2-3; TRBD2 is a possible D gene (5 bases). Between the trimmed V and J ends, which lost 6 bases and 0 bases, there was a span of 17 bases. CDR1 and CDR2 (germline): SGHNT, YYREEE (reference sequence). This CDR3 is 16 amino acids long. The CDR3 here is CASNPDRGSSTDTQYF. CDR3 coding DNA: TGTGCCAGCAACCCCGATAGAGGGTCCAGCACAGATACGCAGTATTTT.

The J gene is TRBJ2-7, the V gene TRBV11-1; 11 nucleotides align to TRBD2. V lost 1 base and J lost 7; bases outside the gene matches: 3. The CDR3 has 14 amino acids. Germline CDR1 reads SGHAT; CDR2 reads FQDESV (reference sequence). CDR3 DNA sequence: TGTGCCAGCAGCTTAGGGCTAGCGGGAGGTGAGCAGTACTTC. It specifies CASSLGLAGGEQYF.

The chain combines TRBV5-1 with TRBJ2-3; perhaps TRBD2 as D (5 bases). Trimming stripped 0 bases from V and 6 bases from J, with 14 bases between. The length of the CDR3 is 15 residues. Germline CDR1 SGHRS, CDR2 YFSETQ. The CDR3 coding sequence is TGCGCCAGCAGCTTGGGAAGAGGACTCACTGATACGCAGTATTTT. Protein: CASSLGRGLTDTQYF.